These 9 T cell receptor beta chains originate from one sample sequenced in a study of identical twins. MiXCR was run by TCRdb on the 5' RACE reads, yielding one entry per CDR3 protein. Counted here are roughly 220,000 distinct CDR3 sequences, about 6.7% occurring once; the ten biggest clones make up just over 14%. This same sample was also taken into another study, of T cells expressing NK-cell markers.

Sequences were obtained from CD8+ T cells sorted from blood. These receptors were collected from a woman aged 18 to 35 in good health.

The chain employs TRBV27 and TRBJ2-7; tentative D call: TRBD2 (6 bases). CDR3 length equals 13 residues. Per the germline V gene, CDR1 is MNHEY and CDR2 is SMNVEV (reference sequence). V lost 5 bases and J 3 bases, leaving 11 bases between the germline ends. This CDR3 reads CASSMGLYYEQYF. The CDR3 DNA follows: TGTGCCAGCAGTATGGGACTTTACTACGAGCAGTACTTC.

At least ten counts were recorded for this clonotype. The chain's CDR3 is CASSLYGSQPQHF. The CDR3 DNA sequence: TGTGCCAGCAGCTTATATGGCAGTCAGCCCCAGCATTTT. The gene calls are TRBV11-2 and TRBJ1-5; D is unresolved. The CDR3 sequence is 13 residues long. Germline-derived CDR1 and CDR2 are SGHAT and FQNNGV. Between the trimmed V and J ends, which lost 2 bases and 6 bases, there was a span of 8 bases.

Note on this clonotype: The germline gene is not matched at one end of the junction; a read error may be the cause. The chain carries TRBV25-1 and TRBJ2-5, with D tentatively TRBD2 (7 bases). This CDR3 has 12 residues. CDR1 is MGHDK and CDR2 is SYGVNS in the germline V gene. DNA of the CDR3: TGTGCCAGCGGGGGGGGCCAAGAGACCCAGCACTTC. Its translation is CASGGGQETQHF. Drawing the rest from reference TRBV25-1 and TRBJ2-5, the complete variable domain is EADIYQTPRYLVIGTGKKITLECSQTMGHDKMYWYQQDPGMELHLIHYSYGVNSTEKGDLSSESTVSRIRTEHFPLTLESARPSHTSQYLCASGGGQETQHFGPGTRLLVL.

This clonotype was observed at least ten times. V is TRBV12-3 or TRBV12-4 and J is TRBJ2-2; D is uncertain. The CDR3 has 11 amino acids. V lost 2 bases and J lost 8, with 3 bases in between. The CDR3 loop is CASSLQGELFF. Here the CDR3 DNA reads TGTGCCAGCAGTTTACAGGGGGAGCTGTTTTTT.

The V gene is TRBV2, the J gene TRBJ1-2, with TRBD1 as a possible D gene (5 bases). The CDR3 contains 14 residues. Between the trimmed V and J ends, which lost 3 bases and 4 bases, there was a span of 12 bases. Germline V CDR1 and CDR2: SNHLY, FYNNEI. CDR3 protein: CASSEGRDFYGYTF. The DNA of the CDR3 is TGTGCCAGCAGTGAGGGCAGGGATTTCTATGGCTACACCTTC. Filled out from reference TRBV2 and TRBJ1-2, the complete variable domain reads EPEVTQTPSHQVTQMGQEVILRCVPISNHLYFYWYRQILGQKVEFLVSFYNNEISEKSEIFDDQFSVERPDGSNFTLKIRSTKLEDSAMYFCASSEGRDFYGYTFGSGTRLTVV.

In this sample, this clonotype turned up many times. The chain uses TRBV15 and TRBJ2-1; TRBD2 matches at 11 bases. The length of the CDR3 is 16 residues. V gave up 5 bases and J gave up 1 base; unmatched junction bases: 4. Germline V CDR1 and CDR2: LNHNV, YYDKDF (reference sequence). CDR3 amino acids: CATSPTSGGSYNEQFF. CDR3 in DNA: TGTGCCACCAGCCCCACTAGCGGGGGATCCTACAATGAGCAGTTCTTC.

This clonotype has only a few counts. The chain combines TRBV7-9 with TRBJ2-7; 9 nucleotides agree with TRBD2. The CDR3 runs to 14 residues. The germline V gene encodes CDR1 SEHNR and CDR2 FQNEAQ (reference sequence). V was clipped by 7 bases and J by 8 bases; unmatched bases: 12. The CDR3 DNA is TGTGCCAGCAATCCAGCGGGGGGCCCATACCAGCAGTACTTC. Its protein is CASNPAGGPYQQYF.

This clonotype has ten or more counts. This rearrangement joins TRBV5-5 to TRBJ2-2, with 10 bases matching TRBD2. Germline V gene sequence: CDR1 SGHKS, CDR2 YYEKEE (reference sequence). The J segment lost 5 bases and the V segment lost 0 bases, leaving 1 base of the junction unmatched. The CDR3 has 15 amino acids. The CDR3 DNA sequence: TGTGCCAGCAGCTTGGTAGCGGGAGGAACCGGGGAGCTGTTTTTT. Amino acid sequence: CASSLVAGGTGELFF.

The rearrangement links TRBV6-4 to TRBJ2-3; D gene ambiguous. From germline, CDR1 is MRHNA and CDR2 SNTAGT. Trimming cost V 3 bases and J 1 base, with 5 bases left between them. The CDR3 consists of 13 residues. CDR3 sequence reads: CASSEGGTDTQYF. The CDR3 DNA reads TGTGCCAGCAGTGAGGGTGGCACAGATACGCAGTATTTT.